The sequence of this T cell receptor beta chain was determined in a study of T cell repertoires in cytomegalovirus infection. This clonotype was detected ten times or more. The antigen remains undetermined. The length of the CDR3 is 12 residues. Germline CDR1 reads SEHNR; CDR2 reads FQNEAQ (reference sequence). Trimming stripped 3 bases from V and 5 bases from J, with 7 bases between. TCRdb reprocessed the reads via MiXCR and lists one record per CDR3 protein. The data show 650,000 to 900,000 distinct CDR3 sequences, with 25% to 35% seen just once and around 13% held by the top ten. V gene TRBV7-9 combines with J gene TRBJ1-1; no reliable D call. The source was cultured CD8+ T cells from PBMCs, collected from culture after CMV antigen stimulation. The sequence came from a human donor in good health (CMV status not recorded). Some clones in this sample may be carry-over from other donors' samples. The CDR3 region is CASSLILTEAFF. DNA for the CDR3: TGTGCCAGCAGCTTGATATTAACTGAAGCTTTCTTT.